The rows below give T cell receptor beta chains drawn from one sample of a study of shared clonotypes between healthy human individuals. The data were produced by immunoSEQ multiplex PCR, yet TCRdb's version contains in-frame clones alone and is incomplete. The sample records about 710,000 clones, around 78% being singletons. The source material was memory CD4+ T cells sorted from blood. These receptors were obtained from a woman in her 30s in good health. The CDR3 runs from the conserved cysteine through the conserved F or W. The order of the fields is D gene, J gene, clone size, V gene, CDR3 protein, CDR3 DNA. D genes are given only for firm matches. The size field is filled for only some rows; it gives once, few, many or a size class.

d_call: .; j_call: TRBJ2-1; clone_size: .; v_call: TRBV19; cdr3_aa: CASSRDSTYNEQFF; cdr3_nt: TGTGCCAGCAGCCGGGACTCAACCTACAATGAGCAGTTCTTC
d_call: TRBD2; j_call: TRBJ2-2; clone_size: .; v_call: TRBV7-2; cdr3_aa: CASSRLAGGPRELFF; cdr3_nt: TGTGCCAGCAGCCGACTAGCGGGAGGGCCCCGGGAGCTGTTTTTT
d_call: .; j_call: TRBJ2-3; clone_size: few; v_call: TRBV29-1; cdr3_aa: CSVDLDGDTQYF; cdr3_nt: TGCAGCGTTGATTTGGACGGAGATACGCAGTATTTT
d_call: .; j_call: TRBJ2-4; clone_size: once; v_call: TRBV4-1; cdr3_aa: CASSQGVLQRRGDIQYF; cdr3_nt: TGCGCCAGCAGCCAAGGCGTCCTCCAACGCCGCGGGGACATTCAGTACTTC
d_call: .; j_call: TRBJ1-2; clone_size: .; v_call: TRBV19; cdr3_aa: CASSIPTGSYGYTF; cdr3_nt: TGTGCCAGTAGTATACCAACCGGAAGCTATGGCTACACCTTC
d_call: .; j_call: TRBJ2-7; clone_size: .; v_call: TRBV4-2; cdr3_aa: CASSQGLYEQYF; cdr3_nt: TGTGCCAGCAGCCAAGGTCTCTACGAGCAGTACTTC
d_call: .; j_call: TRBJ2-7; clone_size: .; v_call: TRBV6-5; cdr3_aa: CASSANPEQYF; cdr3_nt: TGTGCCAGCAGTGCCAATCCGGAGCAGTACTTC
d_call: .; j_call: TRBJ1-5; clone_size: once; v_call: TRBV28; cdr3_aa: CASRPDRHSNQPQHF; cdr3_nt: TGTGCCAGCAGACCGGACAGACATAGCAATCAGCCCCAGCATTTT
d_call: TRBD2; j_call: TRBJ2-7; clone_size: .; v_call: TRBV7-8; cdr3_aa: CASSPWGGSSYEQYF; cdr3_nt: TGTGCCAGCAGCCCATGGGGGGGGAGCTCCTACGAGCAGTACTTC
d_call: .; j_call: TRBJ2-7; clone_size: .; v_call: TRBV6-5; cdr3_aa: CASSYGTNSYEQYF; cdr3_nt: TGTGCCAGCAGTTACGGGACAAACTCCTACGAGCAGTACTTC
d_call: TRBD1; j_call: TRBJ1-5; clone_size: .; v_call: TRBV4-1; cdr3_aa: CASSQQTGGIQPQHF; cdr3_nt: TGCGCCAGCAGCCAACAAACAGGGGGCATTCAGCCCCAGCATTTT
d_call: .; j_call: TRBJ2-2; clone_size: few; v_call: TRBV28; cdr3_aa: CASSYTLGPTGELFF; cdr3_nt: TGTGCCAGCAGTTATACCCTCGGTCCCACCGGGGAGCTGTTTTTT
d_call: .; j_call: TRBJ1-1; clone_size: few; v_call: TRBV19; cdr3_aa: CASSKLSEGGAEAFF; cdr3_nt: TGTGCCAGTAGTAAACTCTCAGAGGGGGGAGCTGAAGCTTTCTTT
d_call: TRBD2; j_call: TRBJ2-1; clone_size: .; v_call: TRBV4-2; cdr3_aa: CASSPGGGKAYNEQFF; cdr3_nt: TGTGCCAGCAGCCCCGGGGGAGGGAAAGCCTACAATGAGCAGTTCTTC